What follows are 3 T cell receptor beta chains derived from one specimen sequenced in a study of blood T cell repertoires in COVID-19 (dated by TCRdb to about 2020). The library was made by the immunoSEQ multiplex PCR assay. The clones in this table, taken by TCRdb from immuneACCESS, are in-frame only. Not every clone is retained; where verified, under half of the shortfall comes from an unresolved V gene, and the cause of the rest is unknown. The sample yields 200,000 to 250,000 clones; 83% were counted once. The ten largest clones take up about 8% of the sample. The sequencing sample was made of peripheral blood. The source is a woman in her fifties or sixties with acute or convalescent COVID-19.

V gene TRBV20-1 combines with J gene TRBJ1-5; no clear D. The CDR3 spans 16 residues. Germline V lookup: CDR1 DFQATT, CDR2 SNEGSKA (reference sequence). The germline V and J ends were trimmed by 3 bases and 0 bases, with 15 bases remaining between them. CDR3 sequence: CSASPAFSNSNQPQHF. DNA for the CDR3: TGCAGTGCTAGTCCTGCCTTTAGCAATAGCAATCAGCCCCAGCATTTT.

This chain uses TRBV9 with TRBJ2-2; TRBD2 aligns across 8 bases. The trim removed 3 bases at V and 8 bases at J, leaving 6 bases unmatched. The CDR3 runs to 14 residues. Germline V gives CDR1 SGDLS, CDR2 YYNGEE. CDR3 sequence: CASSAGTSTGELFF. The DNA for the CDR3 is TGTGCCAGCAGCGCAGGGACTAGTACTGGGGAGCTGTTTTTT.

CDR3 loop: CASSWEGGGNQPQHF. The CDR3 bases are TGTGCCAGCAGTTGGGAGGGGGGTGGCAATCAGCCCCAGCATTTT. The chain carries TRBV6-2 or TRBV6-3 and TRBJ1-5; tentatively, D is TRBD1 (6 bases). The germline V gene has CDR1 MNHEY and CDR2 SVGEGT. V shed 4 bases and J shed 2 bases, with 12 bases lying between them. The CDR3 consists of 15 residues.